A single sample gave rise to the 14 T cell receptor beta chains below, sequenced in a study of TIL therapy for anti-PD-1-resistant metastatic lung cancer. The time point is: pre-treatment sample, taken before nivolumab and TIL therapy. Sequencing used immunoSEQ v3. Some clones are missing from TCRdb's copy, which holds only in-frame ones; the method was immunoSEQ multiplex PCR. The repertoire consists of tens of thousands of clones, with roughly 85% occurring once and the leading ten covering more than 12%. Here the sequenced sample was blood, taken at baseline. These TCRs come from a man aged 65 to 79 with non-small cell lung cancer.

The V and J genes are TRBV2 and TRBJ1-3; no definite D call. Germline-derived CDR1 and CDR2 are SNHLY and FYNNEI. The CDR3 is 14 amino acids. V was shortened by 7 bases and J by 0 bases, with 10 bases between the two germline ends. This chain's CDR3 is CASTRPSSGNTIYF. The CDR3 nucleotides read TGTGCCAGCACACGGCCGAGCTCTGGAAACACCATATATTTT. Filled out from reference TRBV2 and TRBJ1-3, the complete variable domain reads EPEVTQTPSHQVTQMGQEVILRCVPISNHLYFYWYRQILGQKVEFLVSFYNNEISEKSEIFDDQFSVERPDGSNFTLKIRSTKLEDSAMYFCASTRPSSGNTIYFGEGSWLTVV.

The chain links TRBV4-1 to TRBJ2-5, with TRBD1 as a possible D gene (6 bases). Germline assignment: CDR1 MGHRA and CDR2 YSYEKL. This CDR3 region has 14 residues. V was trimmed by 4 bases and J by 5 bases, leaving 14 bases between them. CDR3: CASSRNRAGETQYF. DNA of the CDR3: TGCGCCAGCAGCCGAAACAGGGCCGGGGAGACCCAGTACTTC.

This chain joins TRBV19 and TRBJ1-2; 8 bases agree with TRBD1. Germline CDR1 is LNHDA and CDR2 is SQIVND (reference sequence). The CDR3 consists of 15 residues. The J segment lost 4 bases and the V segment lost 4 bases, leaving 8 bases of the junction unmatched. CDR3 sequence reads: CASSKGTGDPYGYTF. As DNA, the CDR3 is TGTGCCAGTAGTAAGGGGACAGGTGATCCCTATGGCTACACCTTC.

V and J are TRBV6-6 and TRBJ1-1; 9 bases map to TRBD1. Germline CDR1 and CDR2: MNHNY and SVGAGI (reference sequence). Losses at the gene ends were 6 bases for V and 1 base for J; bases not matched to a gene: 9. This CDR3 contains 16 residues. CDR3: CASRYTGGRSNTEAFF. The CDR3 DNA follows: TGTGCCAGCAGATATACAGGGGGCCGGTCGAACACTGAAGCTTTCTTT.

J is TRBJ2-7 and V is TRBV5-5; D remains ambiguous. The CDR3 is 15 residues long. Germline loops: CDR1 SGHKS, CDR2 YYEKEE (reference sequence). The germline V and J ends were trimmed by 2 bases and 0 bases, with 12 bases remaining between them. The CDR3 sequence: CASSLGSIYSYEQYF. The CDR3 DNA is TGTGCCAGCAGCTTAGGGTCCATCTACTCCTACGAGCAGTACTTC. Drawing the rest from reference TRBV5-5 and TRBJ2-7, the complete variable domain is DAGVTQSPTHLIKTRGQQVTLRCSPISGHKSVSWYQQVLGQGPQFIFQYYEKEERGRGNFPDRFSARQFPNYSSELNVNALLLGDSALYLCASSLGSIYSYEQYFGPGTRLTVT.

The V and J genes are TRBV28 and TRBJ2-4; D may be TRBD2 (6 bases). Germline loops: CDR1 MDHEN, CDR2 SYDVKM. CDR3 length: 18 amino acids. Trimming removed 5 bases from V and 0 bases from J, with 20 bases in between. CDR3 in DNA: TGTGCCAGCAGTCCCGTACCGGGGACGGGGGTAGCCAAAAACATTCAGTACTTC. Encoded protein: CASSPVPGTGVAKNIQYF.

On this clone itself: The same CDR3 also results from other DNA sequences found in this sample. The chain combines TRBV14 with TRBJ2-6; D not resolved. Germline assignment: CDR1 SGHDN and CDR2 FVKESK. With 1 base removed from V and 4 bases from J, the gap between germline ends came to 2 bases. The CDR3 spans 13 residues. The CDR3 DNA follows: TGTGCCAGCAGCCAAGCCGGGGCCAACGTCCTGACTTTC. Translation gives CASSQAGANVLTF. The entire variable domain, with the rest obtained from reference TRBV14 and TRBJ2-6, is as follows: EAGVTQFPSHSVIEKGQTVTLRCDPISGHDNLYWYRRVMGKEIKFLLHFVKESKQDESGMPNNRFLAERTGGTYSTLKVQPAELEDSGVYFCASSQAGANVLTFGAGSRLTVL.

The chain couples TRBV7-8 to TRBJ1-5, with D perhaps matching TRBD1 (5 bases). The CDR3 totals 16 residues. Germline V gene lookup returns CDR1 SGHVS and CDR2 FQNEAQ. Trimming took 2 bases from V and 1 from J, leaving 12 bases between them. The CDR3 spells CASSLLGVMSNQPQHF. The CDR3 DNA reads as TGTGCCAGCAGCTTACTGGGGGTGATGAGCAATCAGCCCCAGCATTTT.

The chain carries TRBV27 and TRBJ2-1; D uncertain. Deletions cut 5 bases from V and 3 bases from J, with 14 bases between. Germline V gene lookup returns CDR1 MNHEY and CDR2 SMNVEV (reference sequence). CDR3 length: 15 residues. CDR3 sequence reads: CASSPRVDLYNEQFF. The DNA for the CDR3 is TGTGCCAGCAGTCCCCGCGTAGATCTCTACAATGAGCAGTTCTTC.

The chain joins TRBV30 to TRBJ2-7; TRBD1 matches at 8 bases. The CDR3 extends over 13 amino acids. The trim removed 0 bases at V and 3 bases at J, leaving 1 base unmatched. Looked up from germline, CDR1 is GTSNPN and CDR2 is SVGIG (reference sequence). The CDR3 loop is CAWSVDRGYEQYF. CDR3 bases: TGTGCCTGGAGTGTCGACAGGGGCTACGAGCAGTACTTC.

The chain uses TRBV18 and TRBJ2-3; TRBD2 matches 9 bases. Germline V gene sequence: CDR1 KGHSH, CDR2 LQKENI. The CDR3 spans 16 residues. V trimming: 3 bases; J trimming: 3 bases; junction bases outside the gene matches: 7. The CDR3: CASSPLLAGRTDTQYF. In DNA form, the CDR3 reads TGTGCCAGCTCACCCCTACTAGCGGGTAGAACAGATACGCAGTATTTT.

The chain couples TRBV6-1 to TRBJ2-3, with 7 bases matching TRBD1. Unmatched junction bases numbered 0, after V lost 2 bases and J lost 4 bases. The CDR3 sequence is 13 residues long. Looked up from germline, CDR1 is MNHNS and CDR2 is SASEGT. In DNA form, the CDR3 reads TGTGCCAGCAGTGAAACAGGGGCAGATACGCAGTATTTT. As protein: CASSETGADTQYF.

J is TRBJ1-4 and V is TRBV11-2; D unresolved. The germline V gene encodes CDR1 SGHAT and CDR2 FQNNGV. The CDR3 length is 11 residues. V shed 5 bases and J shed 14 bases, with 12 bases lying between them. The DNA of the CDR3 is TGTGCCAGCAGCGCTGGGCGCATCCTGTTTTTT. This gives the protein CASSAGRILFF.

This chain connects TRBV18 to TRBJ2-1; no firm D call. V lost 3 bases, J lost 8 bases, and 14 bases lay in between. CDR3 length: 14 residues. Germline CDR1 KGHSH, CDR2 LQKENI. DNA of the CDR3: TGTGCCAGCTCACCGTCGACGGACGCCGATGAGCAGTTCTTC. Amino acids: CASSPSTDADEQFF.